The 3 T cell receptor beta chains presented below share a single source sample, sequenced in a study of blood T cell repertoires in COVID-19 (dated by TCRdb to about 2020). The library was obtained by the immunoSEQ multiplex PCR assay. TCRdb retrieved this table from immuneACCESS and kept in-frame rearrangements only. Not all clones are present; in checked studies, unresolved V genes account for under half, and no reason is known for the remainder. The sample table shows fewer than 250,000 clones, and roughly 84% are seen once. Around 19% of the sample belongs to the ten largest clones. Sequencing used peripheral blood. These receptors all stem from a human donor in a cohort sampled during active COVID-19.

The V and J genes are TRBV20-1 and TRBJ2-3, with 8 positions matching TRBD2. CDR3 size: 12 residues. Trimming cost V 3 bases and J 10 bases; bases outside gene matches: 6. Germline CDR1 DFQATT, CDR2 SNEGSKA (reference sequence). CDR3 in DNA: TGCAGTGCTAGTGGGGCCGGGGGGGCGCAGTATTTT. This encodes CSASGAGGAQYF.

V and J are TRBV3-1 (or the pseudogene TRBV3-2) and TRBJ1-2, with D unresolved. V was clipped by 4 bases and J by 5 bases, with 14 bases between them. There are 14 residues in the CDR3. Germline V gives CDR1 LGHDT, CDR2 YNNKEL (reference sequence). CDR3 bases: TGTGCCAGCAGCCCCGATGTTAGCACTTATGGCTACACCTTC. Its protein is CASSPDVSTYGYTF.

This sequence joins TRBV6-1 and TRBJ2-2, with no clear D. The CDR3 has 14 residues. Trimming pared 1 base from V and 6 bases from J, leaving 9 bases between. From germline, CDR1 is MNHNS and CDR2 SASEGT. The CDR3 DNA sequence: TGTGCCAGCAGTGAAGAAAGTCAGGCCGGGGAGCTGTTTTTT. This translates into CASSEESQAGELFF.